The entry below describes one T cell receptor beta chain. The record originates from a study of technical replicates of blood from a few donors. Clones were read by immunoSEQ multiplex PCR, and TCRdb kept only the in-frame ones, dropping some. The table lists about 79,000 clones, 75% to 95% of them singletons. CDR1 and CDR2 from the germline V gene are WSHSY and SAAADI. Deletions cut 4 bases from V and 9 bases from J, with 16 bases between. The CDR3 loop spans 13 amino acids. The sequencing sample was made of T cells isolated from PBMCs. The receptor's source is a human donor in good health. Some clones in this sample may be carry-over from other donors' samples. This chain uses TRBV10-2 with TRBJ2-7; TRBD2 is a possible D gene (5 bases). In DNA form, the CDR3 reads TGCGCCAGCAGTGGCGGGCCTCTACTCGGGCAGTACTTC. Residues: CASSGGPLLGQYF.